The 29 T cell receptor beta chains below were found in one sample sequenced in a study of T cell responses to AZD1222 COVID-19 vaccine. TCRdb's copy holds only in-frame clones and misses some; the assay was immunoSEQ multiplex PCR. The sample has around 25,000 clones; around 90% are singletons. The sample was peripheral blood, taken 28 days after the second AZD1222 dose. These receptors were obtained from an adult who received the AZD1222 COVID-19 vaccine.

The CDR3 loop is CASSYSLSGGASPLHF. The CDR3 DNA reads TGTGCCAGCAGTTACTCACTCTCTGGGGGCGCCTCACCCCTCCACTTT. This chain joins TRBV6-5 and TRBJ1-6; maybe TRBD1 (6 bases). The V and J ends lost 0 bases and 10 bases respectively, with 16 bases between them. CDR1 is MNHEY and CDR2 is SVGAGI in the germline V gene. There are 16 residues in the CDR3.

V and J are TRBV15 and TRBJ2-4, with D perhaps matching TRBD1 (5 bases). The CDR3 spans 16 residues. Germline V gene sequence: CDR1 LNHNV, CDR2 YYDKDF (reference sequence). V was trimmed by 0 bases and J by 2 bases, leaving 11 bases between them. The chain's CDR3 is CATSREGVATKNIQYF. The CDR3 coding sequence is TGTGCCACCAGCAGAGAAGGGGTGGCGACCAAAAACATTCAGTACTTC. The variable domain in full, with the rest retrieved from reference TRBV15 and TRBJ2-4, is DAMVIQNPRYQVTQFGKPVTLSCSQTLNHNVMYWYQQKSSQAPKLLFHYYDKDFNNEADTPDNFQSRRPNTSFCFLDIRSPGLGDTAMYLCATSREGVATKNIQYFGAGTRLSVL.

The chain recombines TRBV24-1 with TRBJ2-1, with D perhaps matching TRBD2 (5 bases). This CDR3 is built from 16 residues. Germline lookup yields CDR1 KGHDR and CDR2 SFDVKD. V shed 4 bases and J shed 3 bases, with 15 bases lying between them. The CDR3 here is CATSDPKGAGYNEQFF. The DNA of the CDR3 is TGTGCCACCAGTGACCCGAAGGGCGCGGGCTACAATGAGCAGTTCTTC.

The chain joins TRBV2 to TRBJ1-3, with D unclear. CDR1 SNHLY and CDR2 FYNNEI come from the germline V gene. Deletions cut 5 bases from V and 7 bases from J, with 15 bases between. The CDR3 contains 14 residues. The CDR3 DNA reads as TGTGCCAGCAGTCCGACAAGACTCAGGAACACCATATATTTT. It yields the protein CASSPTRLRNTIYF. Full variable domain (missing parts from reference TRBV2 and TRBJ1-3): EPEVTQTPSHQVTQMGQEVILRCVPISNHLYFYWYRQILGQKVEFLVSFYNNEISEKSEIFDDQFSVERPDGSNFTLKIRSTKLEDSAMYFCASSPTRLRNTIYFGEGSWLTVV.

V gene TRBV19 combines with J gene TRBJ2-1; 8 bases align to TRBD1. Germline CDR1 is LNHDA and CDR2 is SQIVND (reference sequence). The J segment lost 9 bases and the V segment lost 4 bases, leaving 5 bases of the junction unmatched. The CDR3 has 13 amino acids. The CDR3 reads CASSTIQGGEQFF. The CDR3 nucleotides read TGTGCCAGTAGTACTATACAGGGGGGTGAGCAGTTCTTC.

This chain uses TRBV19 with TRBJ1-5; possible D gene TRBD1, 6 bases. CDR1 is LNHDA, CDR2 SQIVND, per germline (reference sequence). V lost 5 bases and J 5 bases, leaving 13 bases between the germline ends. This CDR3 is built from 14 residues. The CDR3 here is CASSWGTPDQPQHF. The CDR3 DNA follows: TGTGCCAGTAGTTGGGGGACACCTGATCAGCCCCAGCATTTT. Looking up the rest from reference TRBV19 and TRBJ1-5 gives the full variable domain: DGGITQSPKYLFRKEGQNVTLSCEQNLNHDAMYWYRQDPGQGLRLIYYSQIVNDFQKGDIAEGYSVSREKKESFPLTVTSAQKNPTAFYLCASSWGTPDQPQHFGDGTRLSIL.

This chain uses TRBV10-2 with TRBJ2-4; TRBD1 might be the D (6 bases). This CDR3 comprises 13 residues. Per germline, CDR1 WSHSY and CDR2 SAAADI. V was cut by 6 bases and J by 5 bases, with 11 bases left in between. CDR3: CASSPRQENIQYF. In DNA form, the CDR3 reads TGCGCCAGCAGCCCCCGACAGGAAAACATTCAGTACTTC.

The chain uses TRBV30 and TRBJ1-6; 7 bases line up with TRBD1. The CDR3 loop spans 15 amino acids. Germline values: CDR1 GTSNPN, CDR2 SVGIG (reference sequence). V was clipped by 4 bases and J by 10 bases; unmatched bases: 13. CDR3 amino acids: CAWIKGGGGESPLHF. CDR3 nucleotides: TGTGCCTGGATAAAGGGCGGAGGGGGCGAATCACCCCTCCACTTT.

The rearrangement links TRBV4-2 to TRBJ1-2, with a tentative D call TRBD1 (6 bases). CDR1 is LGHNA, CDR2 YNFKEQ, per germline. The CDR3 has 13 amino acids. Trimming stripped 2 bases from V and 4 bases from J, with 8 bases between. The CDR3 bases are TGTGCCAGCAGCCAAACAGGGCCCTATGGCTACACCTTC. As protein: CASSQTGPYGYTF.

The rearrangement uses TRBV28 and TRBJ2-7, with TRBD2 matching 8 bases. V gave up 8 bases and J gave up 4 bases; unmatched junction bases: 4. The CDR3 runs 12 residues. From germline, CDR1 is MDHEN and CDR2 SYDVKM. As DNA, the CDR3 is TGTGCCAGCTGTTCTAGCGGGTACGAGCAGTACTTC. Amino acids: CASCSSGYEQYF.

V gene TRBV5-1 combines with J gene TRBJ2-3; no clear D gene. V was shortened by 4 bases and J by 2 bases, with 14 bases between the two germline ends. Germline V gene sequence: CDR1 SGHRS, CDR2 YFSETQ. This CDR3 region has 15 residues. The CDR3 sequence: CASSLSTENTDTQYF. The DNA of the CDR3 is TGCGCCAGCAGCCTTAGCACAGAGAACACAGATACGCAGTATTTT.

V is TRBV7-8 and J is TRBJ1-1; D gene uncertain. The CDR3 is made up of 12 amino acids. Germline V gene data show CDR1 as SGHVS and CDR2 as FQNEAQ. Trimming removed 5 bases from V and 7 bases from J, with 11 bases in between. DNA for the CDR3: TGTGCCAGCAGCCCGTCGCGAATTGAAGCTTTCTTT. Translation gives CASSPSRIEAFF.

This clone came up once. This chain connects TRBV9 to TRBJ2-3; 10 bases are a match to TRBD2. Germline CDR1 reads SGDLS; CDR2 reads YYNGEE. This CDR3 has 15 residues. The junction had 1 base not matched to a gene; V was cut back by 3 bases and J by 0 bases. The CDR3 sequence: CASSGTSGSTDTQYF. The CDR3 nucleotides are TGTGCCAGCAGCGGGACTAGCGGCAGCACAGATACGCAGTATTTT.

This chain connects TRBV24-1 to TRBJ2-5; TRBD1 agrees at 8 bases. Germline trimming cut 4 bases from V and 7 bases from J; bases unmatched to any gene: 7. Germline V lookup: CDR1 KGHDR, CDR2 SFDVKD. This CDR3 spans 14 amino acids. CDR3 sequence: CATSDPTGEGTQYF. CDR3 in DNA: TGTGCCACCAGTGACCCGACAGGGGAAGGGACCCAGTACTTC.

There are a few counts of this clone. V and J are TRBV2 and TRBJ2-1; D is unresolved. The germline V and J ends were trimmed by 6 bases and 2 bases, with 8 bases remaining between them. The germline gives CDR1 SNHLY, CDR2 FYNNEI. The CDR3 loop spans 13 amino acids. In DNA, the CDR3 is TGTGCCAGCAGGGAGACTGCCTACAATGAGCAGTTCTTC. Protein product: CASRETAYNEQFF.

This clone was counted a single time. This chain uses TRBV20-1 with TRBJ2-1; D not certain. CDR1 DFQATT and CDR2 SNEGSKA come from the germline V gene (reference sequence). This CDR3 spans 14 amino acids. Trimming stripped 3 bases from V and 4 bases from J, with 13 bases between. For the CDR3, the DNA is TGCAGTGCTAGTCCTCCTGCCCTTTACAATGAGCAGTTCTTC. It codes for CSASPPALYNEQFF.

The chain carries TRBV28 and TRBJ1-5; D possibly corresponds to TRBD1 (6 bases). The V and J ends lost 7 bases and 5 bases respectively, with 12 bases between them. The CDR3 consists of 13 residues. Germline loops: CDR1 MDHEN, CDR2 SYDVKM. The CDR3 spells CASTGTLYQPQHF. DNA for the CDR3: TGTGCCAGCACCGGGACACTATATCAGCCCCAGCATTTT. Full variable domain (missing parts from reference TRBV28 and TRBJ1-5): DVKVTQSSRYLVKRTGEKVFLECVQDMDHENMFWYRQDPGLGLRLIYFSYDVKMKEKGDIPEGYSVSREKKERFSLILESASTNQTSMYLCASTGTLYQPQHFGDGTRLSIL.

This clone was seen just once. The chain combines TRBV4-1 with TRBJ1-6, with D perhaps matching TRBD1 (6 bases). V lost 3 bases to trimming and J lost 4 bases, with 10 bases between them. This CDR3 is built from 15 residues. Looked up from germline, CDR1 is MGHRA and CDR2 is YSYEKL. The CDR3 region is CASSQRDTYNSPLHF. DNA of the CDR3: TGCGCCAGCAGCCAGCGGGACACTTATAATTCACCCCTCCACTTT.

This chain connects TRBV10-1 to TRBJ2-3; 7 positions match TRBD2. V shed 5 bases and J 8 bases; nucleotides not matched to a gene: 7. CDR1 is WNHNN and CDR2 is SYGVQD in the germline V gene (reference sequence). CDR3 length: 13 amino acids. The CDR3 nucleotides read TGCGCCAGCAGTTACCCATCTAGCGGTACGCAGTATTTT. It codes for CASSYPSSGTQYF.

The rearrangement joins TRBV30 to TRBJ2-7, with D possibly being TRBD1 (5 bases). V lost 4 bases and J lost 4, with 8 bases in between. Germline values: CDR1 GTSNPN, CDR2 SVGIG (reference sequence). The CDR3 is made up of 11 amino acids. The CDR3: CAWTRGYEQYF. The CDR3 DNA reads as TGTGCCTGGACTAGGGGTTACGAGCAGTACTTC.

This clone was detected once. The genes are TRBV13 and TRBJ2-7; D is ambiguous. The CDR3 spans 12 residues. Looked up from germline, CDR1 is PRHDT and CDR2 is FYEKMQ (reference sequence). Between the trimmed V and J ends, which lost 5 bases and 0 bases, there was a span of 5 bases. The CDR3 sequence is CASSISSYEQYF. The CDR3 nucleotides are TGTGCCAGCAGCATCAGCTCCTACGAGCAGTACTTC.

This chain links TRBV7-9 with TRBJ1-6, with D perhaps matching TRBD1 (5 bases). The V end was cut by 1 base, the J end by 10 bases, with 11 bases between. There are 14 residues in the CDR3. Looked up from germline, CDR1 is SEHNR and CDR2 is FQNEAQ (reference sequence). CDR3 in amino acids: CASSLGGFGSPLHF. In DNA form, the CDR3 reads TGTGCCAGCAGCTTAGGGGGGTTTGGATCACCCCTCCACTTT.

The chain employs TRBV9 and TRBJ2-5, with D possibly being TRBD2 (5 bases). The length of the CDR3 is 14 residues. V was pared by 0 bases and J by 2 bases, with 8 bases between. Germline V lookup: CDR1 SGDLS, CDR2 YYNGEE. The CDR3 reads CASSVGADQETQYF. The DNA for the CDR3 is TGTGCCAGCAGCGTAGGAGCGGATCAAGAGACCCAGTACTTC.

This clone was seen only a few times. The V and J genes are TRBV5-6 and TRBJ2-1; 8 positions agree with TRBD2. The V segment lost 0 bases and the J segment 2 bases; nucleotides outside the gene matches: 7. Germline V gene sequence: CDR1 SGHDT, CDR2 YYEEEE. The CDR3 has 17 amino acids. CDR3 in amino acids: CASSLEGAGRAYNEQFF. The CDR3 DNA sequence: TGTGCCAGCAGCTTGGAGGGAGCCGGGAGGGCCTACAATGAGCAGTTCTTC.

CDR3 sequence: CASSLTGGANQPQHF. The CDR3 DNA sequence: TGTGCCAGCAGTTTAACAGGGGGCGCGAATCAGCCCCAGCATTTT. The chain links TRBV28 to TRBJ1-5; 9 nucleotides agree with TRBD1. CDR1 and CDR2 (germline): MDHEN, SYDVKM. The CDR3 consists of 15 residues. After removal of 2 bases from V and 4 bases from J, the junction contained 3 bases not matched to a gene.

A few counts support this clone. As DNA, the CDR3 is TGTGCCAGCTCACCAACAGCGGGAGGGCACTACGAGCAGTACTTC. Its translation: CASSPTAGGHYEQYF. The rearrangement joins TRBV18 to TRBJ2-7; 10 nucleotides line up with TRBD2. In germline, CDR1 is KGHSH, CDR2 LQKENI. This CDR3 contains 15 residues. V lost 2 bases, J lost 3 bases, and 4 bases stayed unmatched.

The J gene is TRBJ1-6, the V gene TRBV14; D unresolved. The CDR3 sequence is 15 residues long. Germline V gene lookup returns CDR1 SGHDN and CDR2 FVKESK. Between the trimmed V and J ends, which lost 4 bases and 4 bases, there was a span of 11 bases. CDR3 coding DNA: TGTGCCAGCAGCCCCCCGGGATCTTATAATTCACCCCTCCACTTT. It translates to CASSPPGSYNSPLHF.

This chain joins TRBV25-1 and TRBJ2-2, with D possibly being TRBD1 or TRBD2 (5 bases each). The germline CDR1 and CDR2 sequences are MGHDK and SYGVNS. The CDR3 length is 15 residues. Trimming removed 1 base at V and 16 bases at J, with 22 bases between. CDR3 bases: TGTGCCAGCAGTGAATCCTCCGTCGGGACCCGCTTCACGTTTTTT. Protein: CASSESSVGTRFTFF.

This chain links TRBV4-1 with TRBJ2-7; D may correspond to TRBD1 or TRBD2 (5 bases each). The V gene's germline CDR1 is MGHRA and CDR2 YSYEKL. The CDR3 spans 16 residues. V was shortened by 5 bases and J by 0 bases, with 17 bases between the two germline ends. In DNA, the CDR3 is TGCGCCAGCAGCGATCGGGGCCAGGTTCCCTCCTACGAGCAGTACTTC. This gives the protein CASSDRGQVPSYEQYF.